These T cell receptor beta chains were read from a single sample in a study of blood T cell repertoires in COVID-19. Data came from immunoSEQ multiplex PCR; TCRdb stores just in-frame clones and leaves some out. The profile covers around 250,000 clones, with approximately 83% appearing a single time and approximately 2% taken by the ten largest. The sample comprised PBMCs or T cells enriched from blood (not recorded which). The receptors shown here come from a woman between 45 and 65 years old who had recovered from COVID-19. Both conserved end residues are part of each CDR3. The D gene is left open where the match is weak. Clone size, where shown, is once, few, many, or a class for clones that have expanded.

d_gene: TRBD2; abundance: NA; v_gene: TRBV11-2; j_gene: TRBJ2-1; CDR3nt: TGTGCCAGCAGCTCCGGACTAGCGGGAGGCAATGAGCAGTTCTTC; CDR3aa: CASSSGLAGGNEQFF
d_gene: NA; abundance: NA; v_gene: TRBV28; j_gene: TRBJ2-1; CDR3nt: TGTGCCAGCAGTTTTACAGAAAAGCGGCAGACCAATGAGCAGTTCTTC; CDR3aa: CASSFTEKRQTNEQFF
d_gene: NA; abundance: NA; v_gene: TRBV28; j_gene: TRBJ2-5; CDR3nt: TGTGCCAGCTATTCGCGACAGCCCCAAGAGACCCAGTACTTC; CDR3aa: CASYSRQPQETQYF
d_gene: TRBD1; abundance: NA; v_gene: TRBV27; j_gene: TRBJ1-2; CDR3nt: TGTGCCAGCAGTTTATACCCCCCGGGACAGGGGAACTATGGCTACACCTTC; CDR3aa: CASSLYPPGQGNYGYTF
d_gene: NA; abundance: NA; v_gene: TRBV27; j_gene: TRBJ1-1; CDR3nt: TGTGCCAGCAGTTTAGGGACAACTGGGACTGAAGCTTTCTTT; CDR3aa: CASSLGTTGTEAFF
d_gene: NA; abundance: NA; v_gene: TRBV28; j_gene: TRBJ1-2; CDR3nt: TGTGCCAGCAGTTTTTTTGTGGGGGCGCGTGGCTACACCTTC; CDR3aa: CASSFFVGARGYTF
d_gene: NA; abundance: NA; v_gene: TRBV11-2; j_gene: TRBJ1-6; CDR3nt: TGTGCCAGCAGCTTAGAAGAGAGCGCCCTCCACTTT; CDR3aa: CASSLEESALHF
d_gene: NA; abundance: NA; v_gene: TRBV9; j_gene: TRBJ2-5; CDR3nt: TGTGCCAGCAGCCCCCAATTGGGGGCCGGGAAGACCCAGTACTTC; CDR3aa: CASSPQLGAGKTQYF
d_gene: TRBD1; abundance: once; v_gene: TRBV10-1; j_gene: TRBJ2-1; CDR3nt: TGCGCCAGCAGTTCCGGGACAGGGGATTTGGATGAGCAGTTCTTC; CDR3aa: CASSSGTGDLDEQFF
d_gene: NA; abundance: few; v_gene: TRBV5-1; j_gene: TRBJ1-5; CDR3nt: TGCGCCAGCAGCTTGAACGGTAATCAGCCCCAGCATTTT; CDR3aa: CASSLNGNQPQHF
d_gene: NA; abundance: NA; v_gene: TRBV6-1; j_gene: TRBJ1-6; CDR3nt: TGTGCCAGCAGTGATGTAGGAGGGGTAGGCAATTCACCCCTCCACTTT; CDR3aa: CASSDVGGVGNSPLHF
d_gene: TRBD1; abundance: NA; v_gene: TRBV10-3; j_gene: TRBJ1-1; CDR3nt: TGTGCCACCGGGACAGGGGATTTGAACACTGAAGCTTTCTTT; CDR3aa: CATGTGDLNTEAFF
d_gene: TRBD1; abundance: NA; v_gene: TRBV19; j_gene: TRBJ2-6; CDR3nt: TGTGCCAGTAGTATCCCCGACATACAGGGGGCGATAAGCTCTGGGGCCAACGTCCTGACTTTC; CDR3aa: CASSIPDIQGAISSGANVLTF
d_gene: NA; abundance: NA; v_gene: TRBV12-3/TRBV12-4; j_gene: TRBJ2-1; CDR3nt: TGTGCCAGCAGTTCTGACTCAGGGGAGCAGTTCTTC; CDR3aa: CASSSDSGEQFF
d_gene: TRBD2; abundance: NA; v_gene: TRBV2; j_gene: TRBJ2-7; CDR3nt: TGTGCCAGCAGCGGATTACTAGCGGGAGACGGAGAGCAGTACTTC; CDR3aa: CASSGLLAGDGEQYF
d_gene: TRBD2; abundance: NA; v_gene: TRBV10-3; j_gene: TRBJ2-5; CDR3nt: TGTGCCATCAGTGAGTCGGGCGGGAGGGCGGAGACCCAGTACTTC; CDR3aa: CAISESGGRAETQYF
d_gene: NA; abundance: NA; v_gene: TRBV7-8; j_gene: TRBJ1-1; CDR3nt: TGTGCCAGCAGCTTAGGCGGGGGGCGAGGGGAAGCTTTCTTT; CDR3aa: CASSLGGGRGEAFF
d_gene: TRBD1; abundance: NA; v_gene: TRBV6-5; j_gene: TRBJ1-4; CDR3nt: TGTGCCAGCAGTTTTGGGACAGCCGGGAAACTGTTTTTT; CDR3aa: CASSFGTAGKLFF
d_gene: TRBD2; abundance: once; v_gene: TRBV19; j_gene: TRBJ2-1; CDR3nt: TGTGCCAGTAGTATTTTCGGTGCGGGAGGGCCCTCGTCCTACAATGAGCAGTTCTTC; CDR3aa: CASSIFGAGGPSSYNEQFF
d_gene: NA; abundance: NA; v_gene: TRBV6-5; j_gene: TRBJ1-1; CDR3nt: TGTGCCAGCAGTTACGCAGGGTTGAACACTGAAGCTTTCTTT; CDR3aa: CASSYAGLNTEAFF
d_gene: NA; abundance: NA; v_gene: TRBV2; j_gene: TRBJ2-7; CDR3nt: TGTGCCAGCAGTGAGCAGGGTAAGGGGTACGAGCAGTACTTC; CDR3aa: CASSEQGKGYEQYF
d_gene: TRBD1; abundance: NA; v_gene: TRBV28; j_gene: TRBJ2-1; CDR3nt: TGTGCCAGCAGTATACAGGGGGAGGTCTACAATGAGCAGTTCTTC; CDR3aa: CASSIQGEVYNEQFF
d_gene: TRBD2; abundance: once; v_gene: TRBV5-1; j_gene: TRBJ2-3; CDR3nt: TGCGCCAGCAGCTTGATGGGTTCAGCGGGAGGCACAGATACGCAGTATTTT; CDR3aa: CASSLMGSAGGTDTQYF
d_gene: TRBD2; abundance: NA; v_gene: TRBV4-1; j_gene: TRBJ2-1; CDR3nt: TGCGCCAGCAGCCAAATCGGGGGGGGTTGGAATGAGCAGTTCTTC; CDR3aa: CASSQIGGGWNEQFF
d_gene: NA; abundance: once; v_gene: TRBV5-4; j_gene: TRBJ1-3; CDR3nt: TGTGCCAGCAGCTTGGGCGTGTATGGAAACACCATATATTTT; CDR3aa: CASSLGVYGNTIYF
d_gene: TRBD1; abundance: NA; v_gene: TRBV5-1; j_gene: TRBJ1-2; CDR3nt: TGCGCCAGCAGCCCGAGGGGACAGGGGATTCCCTATGGCTACACCTTC; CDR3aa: CASSPRGQGIPYGYTF
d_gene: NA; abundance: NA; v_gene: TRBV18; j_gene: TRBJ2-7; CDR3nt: TGTGCCACTTCTGCACTCGGGACATCGGATCAGTACTTC; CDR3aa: CATSALGTSDQYF
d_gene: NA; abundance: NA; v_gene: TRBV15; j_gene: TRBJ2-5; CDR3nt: TGTGCCACCAGCAGAGTAGCGCTGGGTCAGACCCAGTACTTC; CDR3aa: CATSRVALGQTQYF
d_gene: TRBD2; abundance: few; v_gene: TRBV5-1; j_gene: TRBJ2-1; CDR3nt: TGCGCCAGCAGCTTACCTAGCGGAAATGAGCAGTTCTTC; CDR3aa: CASSLPSGNEQFF
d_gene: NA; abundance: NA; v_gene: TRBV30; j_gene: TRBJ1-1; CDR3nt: TGTGCCTGGAGTGCCGCCGGCGGGGGGACTGAAGCTTTCTTT; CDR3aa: CAWSAAGGGTEAFF
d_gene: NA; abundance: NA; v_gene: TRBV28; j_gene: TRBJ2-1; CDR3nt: TGTGCCAGCAGTTTCCCCACTGGCAATGAGCAGTTCTTC; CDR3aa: CASSFPTGNEQFF
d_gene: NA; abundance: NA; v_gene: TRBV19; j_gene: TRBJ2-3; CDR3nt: TGTGCCAGTAGTTATCAGGCAGATACGCAGTATTTT; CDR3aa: CASSYQADTQYF
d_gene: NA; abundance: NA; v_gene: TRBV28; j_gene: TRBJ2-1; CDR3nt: TGTGCCAGCAGTTTACGGGACTCAGCGAGGCCCTACAATGAGCAGTTCTTC; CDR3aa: CASSLRDSARPYNEQFF
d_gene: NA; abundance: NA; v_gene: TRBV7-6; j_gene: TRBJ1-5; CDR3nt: TGTGCCAGCAGCTTAAGCGGCAGCCGAAATCAGCCCCAGCATTTT; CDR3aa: CASSLSGSRNQPQHF
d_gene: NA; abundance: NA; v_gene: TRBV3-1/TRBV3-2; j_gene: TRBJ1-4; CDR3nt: TGTGCCAGCAGCCTCACCGGAGCTAATGAAAAACTGTTTTTT; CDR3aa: CASSLTGANEKLFF
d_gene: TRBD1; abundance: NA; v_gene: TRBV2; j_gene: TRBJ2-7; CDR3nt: TGTGCCAGCAGTGAATCCCGGACAGGGACCTACGAGCAGTACTTC; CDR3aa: CASSESRTGTYEQYF
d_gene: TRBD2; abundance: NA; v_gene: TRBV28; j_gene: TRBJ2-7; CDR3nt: TGTGCCAGCAGCCCGGGACTAGCGGGAGAGCCTCCCCACGAGCAGTACTTC; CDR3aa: CASSPGLAGEPPHEQYF
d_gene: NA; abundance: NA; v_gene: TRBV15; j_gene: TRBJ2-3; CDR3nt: TGTGCCACCAGCCCCCGAGTCACAGATACGCAGTATTTT; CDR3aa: CATSPRVTDTQYF
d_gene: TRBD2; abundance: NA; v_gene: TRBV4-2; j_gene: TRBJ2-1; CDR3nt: TGTGCCAGCGCCGAGTCCGGGACGGTGACTAGCGGGAGGCTTAATGAGCAGTTCTTC; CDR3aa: CASAESGTVTSGRLNEQFF
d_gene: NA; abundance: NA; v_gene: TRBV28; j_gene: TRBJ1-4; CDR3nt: TGTGCCAGCAGTCTCCGTGGCGGCAGGGTATACGAAAAACTGTTTTTT; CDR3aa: CASSLRGGRVYEKLFF
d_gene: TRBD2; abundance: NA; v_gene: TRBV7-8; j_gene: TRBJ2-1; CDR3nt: TGTGCCAGCAGCTTCAGCGGGATGGTCAATGAGCAGTTCTTC; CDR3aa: CASSFSGMVNEQFF
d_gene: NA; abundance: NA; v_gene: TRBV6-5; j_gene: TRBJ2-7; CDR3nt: TGTGCCAGCAGTTACCAGATGTGGCAGTACTTC; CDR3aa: CASSYQMWQYF
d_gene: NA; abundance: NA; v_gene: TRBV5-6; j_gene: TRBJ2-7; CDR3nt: TGTGCCAGCAGCTTGGCACAGGCCTCCTACGAGCAGTACTTC; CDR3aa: CASSLAQASYEQYF
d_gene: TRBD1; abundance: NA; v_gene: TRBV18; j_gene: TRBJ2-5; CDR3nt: TGTGCCAGCTCACGACCACGACAGGGCGACGAGACCCAGTACTTC; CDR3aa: CASSRPRQGDETQYF
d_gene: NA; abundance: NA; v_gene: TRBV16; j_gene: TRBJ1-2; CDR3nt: TGTGCCAGCAGCCAATCTCTAGTTTTCCCTAACTATGGCTACACCTTC; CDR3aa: CASSQSLVFPNYGYTF
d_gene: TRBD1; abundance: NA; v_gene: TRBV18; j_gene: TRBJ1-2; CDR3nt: TGTGCCAGCTCACTGGGGACAGGGGACTATGGCTACACCTTC; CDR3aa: CASSLGTGDYGYTF